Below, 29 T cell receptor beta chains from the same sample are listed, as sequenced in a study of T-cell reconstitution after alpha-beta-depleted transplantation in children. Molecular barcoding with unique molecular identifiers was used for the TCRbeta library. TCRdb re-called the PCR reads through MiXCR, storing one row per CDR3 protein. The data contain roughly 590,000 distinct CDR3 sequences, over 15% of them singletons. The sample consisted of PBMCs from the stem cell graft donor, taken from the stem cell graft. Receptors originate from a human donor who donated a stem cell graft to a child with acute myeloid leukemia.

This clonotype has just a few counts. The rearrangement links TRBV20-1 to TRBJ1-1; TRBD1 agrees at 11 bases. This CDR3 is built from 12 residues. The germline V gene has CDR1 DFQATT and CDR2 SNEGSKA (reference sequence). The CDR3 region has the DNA TGCAGGGCGGACAGGGGGCGAACTGAAGCTTTCTTT. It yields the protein CRADRGRTEAFF.

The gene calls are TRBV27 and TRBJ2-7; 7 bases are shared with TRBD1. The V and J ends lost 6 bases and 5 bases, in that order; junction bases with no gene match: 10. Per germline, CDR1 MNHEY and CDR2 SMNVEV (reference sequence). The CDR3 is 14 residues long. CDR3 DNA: TGTGCCAGCAGGGTCACAGGGGTAAGGGACGAGCAGTACTTC. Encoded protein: CASRVTGVRDEQYF.

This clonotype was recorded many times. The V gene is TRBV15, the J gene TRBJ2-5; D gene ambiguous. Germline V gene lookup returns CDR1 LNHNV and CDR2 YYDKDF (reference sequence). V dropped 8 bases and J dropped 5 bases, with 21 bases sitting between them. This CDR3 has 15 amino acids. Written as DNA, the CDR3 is TGTGCCACCTCGGCTGGGGTAGAGTTCGCCGAGACCCAGTACTTC. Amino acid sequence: CATSAGVEFAETQYF.

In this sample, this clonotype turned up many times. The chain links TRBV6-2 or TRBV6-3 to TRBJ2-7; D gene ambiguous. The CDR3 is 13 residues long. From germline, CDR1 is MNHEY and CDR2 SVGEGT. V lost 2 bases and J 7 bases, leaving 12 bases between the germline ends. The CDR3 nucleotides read TGTGCCAGCAGTTACGCGCAGGAGTGGGAGCAGTACTTC. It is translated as CASSYAQEWEQYF.

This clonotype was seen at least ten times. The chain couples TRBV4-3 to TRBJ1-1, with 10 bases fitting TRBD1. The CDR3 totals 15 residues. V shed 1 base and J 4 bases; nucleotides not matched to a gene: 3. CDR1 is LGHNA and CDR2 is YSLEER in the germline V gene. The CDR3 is CASSQGWTGGTEAFF. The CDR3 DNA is TGCGCCAGCAGCCAAGGGTGGACAGGGGGCACTGAAGCTTTCTTT.

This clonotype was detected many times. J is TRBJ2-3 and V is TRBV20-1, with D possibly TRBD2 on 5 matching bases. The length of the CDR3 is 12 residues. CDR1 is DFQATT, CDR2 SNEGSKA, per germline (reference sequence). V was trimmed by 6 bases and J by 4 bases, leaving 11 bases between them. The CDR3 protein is CSAELEADTQYF. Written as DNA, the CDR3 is TGCAGTGCCGAACTAGAAGCAGATACGCAGTATTTT.

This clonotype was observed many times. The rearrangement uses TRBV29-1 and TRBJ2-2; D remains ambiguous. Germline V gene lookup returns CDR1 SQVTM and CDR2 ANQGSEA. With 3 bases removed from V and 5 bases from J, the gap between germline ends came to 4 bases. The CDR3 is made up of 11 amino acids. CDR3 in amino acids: CSVEGTGELFF. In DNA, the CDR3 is TGCAGCGTTGAGGGAACCGGGGAGCTGTTTTTT.

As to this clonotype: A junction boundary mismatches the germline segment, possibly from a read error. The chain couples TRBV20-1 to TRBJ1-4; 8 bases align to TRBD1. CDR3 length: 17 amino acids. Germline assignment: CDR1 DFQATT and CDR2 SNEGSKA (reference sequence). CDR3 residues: CCARALQGVATNEKLFF. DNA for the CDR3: TGCTGTGCTAGAGCTTTACAGGGGGTCGCAACTAATGAAAAACTGTTTTTT.

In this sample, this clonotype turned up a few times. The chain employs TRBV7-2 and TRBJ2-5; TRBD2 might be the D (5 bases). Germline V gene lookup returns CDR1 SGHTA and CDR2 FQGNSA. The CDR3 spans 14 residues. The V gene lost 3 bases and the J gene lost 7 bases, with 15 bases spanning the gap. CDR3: CASSLGGSRRTQYF. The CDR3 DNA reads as TGTGCCAGCAGCTTGGGCGGGTCCCGGCGGACCCAGTACTTC.

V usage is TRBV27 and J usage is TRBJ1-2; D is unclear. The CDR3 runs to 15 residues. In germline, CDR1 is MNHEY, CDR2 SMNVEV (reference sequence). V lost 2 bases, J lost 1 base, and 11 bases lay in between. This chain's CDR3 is CASSLNSLLNYGYTF. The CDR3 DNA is TGTGCCAGCAGTTTAAACAGCCTCCTTAACTATGGCTACACCTTC.

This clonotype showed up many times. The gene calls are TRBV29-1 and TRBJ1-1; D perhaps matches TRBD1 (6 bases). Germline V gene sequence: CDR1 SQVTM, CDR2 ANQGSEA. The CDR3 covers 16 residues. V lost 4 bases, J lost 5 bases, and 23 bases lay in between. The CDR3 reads CSVGGRGGELRTEAFF. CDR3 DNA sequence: TGCAGCGTTGGGGGGCGGGGGGGCGAATTGCGAACTGAAGCTTTCTTT.

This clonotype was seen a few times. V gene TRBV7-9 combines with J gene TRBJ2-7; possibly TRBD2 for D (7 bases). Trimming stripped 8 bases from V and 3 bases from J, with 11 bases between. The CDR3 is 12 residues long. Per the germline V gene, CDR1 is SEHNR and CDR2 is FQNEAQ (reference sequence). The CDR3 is CASEGGDYEQYF. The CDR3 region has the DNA TGTGCCAGCGAAGGGGGGGACTACGAGCAGTACTTC.

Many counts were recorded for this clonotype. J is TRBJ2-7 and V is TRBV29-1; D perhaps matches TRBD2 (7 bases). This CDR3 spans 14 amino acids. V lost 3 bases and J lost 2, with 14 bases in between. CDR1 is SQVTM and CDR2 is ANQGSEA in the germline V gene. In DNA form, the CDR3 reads TGCAGCGTTGAGAAGGGGGGGCCTCCCTACGAGCAGTACTTC. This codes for CSVEKGGPPYEQYF.

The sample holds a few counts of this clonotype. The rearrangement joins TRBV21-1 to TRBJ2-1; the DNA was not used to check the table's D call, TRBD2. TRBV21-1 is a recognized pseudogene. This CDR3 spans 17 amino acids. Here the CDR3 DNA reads TGTGCCAGCAGCAAAACGCCTCCCGAGGGGTGGGCTAATGAGCAGTTCTTC. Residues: CASSKTPPEGWANEQFF.

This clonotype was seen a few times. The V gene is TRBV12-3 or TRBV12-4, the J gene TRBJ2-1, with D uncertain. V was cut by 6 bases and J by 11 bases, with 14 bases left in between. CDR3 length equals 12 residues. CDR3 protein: CASRPDRAQQFF. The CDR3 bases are TGTGCCAGCAGACCCGACCGAGCCCAGCAGTTCTTC.

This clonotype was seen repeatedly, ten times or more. CDR3 sequence (DNA): TGTGCCAGCAGTCCAAGGACAGGTACTTATCAGCCCCAGCATTTT. Translation: CASSPRTGTYQPQHF. The gene calls are TRBV27 and TRBJ1-5; 7 bases fit TRBD1. Germline assignment: CDR1 MNHEY and CDR2 SMNVEV (reference sequence). The CDR3 sequence is 15 residues long. Trimming at V came to 5 bases and at J to 5 bases, leaving 9 bases not matched to a gene.

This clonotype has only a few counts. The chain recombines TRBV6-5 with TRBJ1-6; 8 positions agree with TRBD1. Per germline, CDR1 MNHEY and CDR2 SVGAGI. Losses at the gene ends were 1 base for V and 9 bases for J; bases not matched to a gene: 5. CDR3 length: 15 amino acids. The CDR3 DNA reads TGTGCCAGCAGTTACTTACAGGGGGACGGTTCACCCCTCCACTTT. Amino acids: CASSYLQGDGSPLHF.

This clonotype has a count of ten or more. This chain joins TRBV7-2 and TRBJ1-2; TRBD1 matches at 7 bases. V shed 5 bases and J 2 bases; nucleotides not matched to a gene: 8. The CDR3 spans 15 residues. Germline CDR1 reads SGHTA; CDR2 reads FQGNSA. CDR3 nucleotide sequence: TGTGCCAGCAGCCCCGACAGGGCCTCAAACTATGGCTACACCTTC. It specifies CASSPDRASNYGYTF.

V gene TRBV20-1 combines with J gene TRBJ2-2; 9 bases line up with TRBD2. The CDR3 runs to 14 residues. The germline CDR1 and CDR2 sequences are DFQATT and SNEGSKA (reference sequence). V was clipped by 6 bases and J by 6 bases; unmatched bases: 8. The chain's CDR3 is CSARRGGAAGELFF. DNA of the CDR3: TGCAGTGCCAGGCGCGGGGGGGCCGCCGGGGAGCTGTTTTTT.

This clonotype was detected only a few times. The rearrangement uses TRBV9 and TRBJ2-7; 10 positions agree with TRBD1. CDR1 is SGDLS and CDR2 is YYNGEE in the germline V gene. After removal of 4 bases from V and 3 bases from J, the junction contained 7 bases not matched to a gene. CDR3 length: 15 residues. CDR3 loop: CASSSVGTGVYEQYF. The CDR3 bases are TGTGCCAGCAGCTCCGTTGGGACAGGGGTCTACGAGCAGTACTTC. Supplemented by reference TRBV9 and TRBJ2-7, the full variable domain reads DSGVTQTPKHLITATGQRVTLRCSPRSGDLSVYWYQQSLDQGLQFLIQYYNGEERAKGNILERFSAQQFPDLHSELNLSSLELGDSALYFCASSSVGTGVYEQYFGPGTRLTVT.

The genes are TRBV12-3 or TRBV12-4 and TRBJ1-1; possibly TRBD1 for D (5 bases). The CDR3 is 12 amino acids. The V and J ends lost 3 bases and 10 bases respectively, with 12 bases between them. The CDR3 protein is CASSFWVGAAFF. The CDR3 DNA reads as TGTGCCAGCAGTTTCTGGGTAGGGGCAGCTTTCTTT.

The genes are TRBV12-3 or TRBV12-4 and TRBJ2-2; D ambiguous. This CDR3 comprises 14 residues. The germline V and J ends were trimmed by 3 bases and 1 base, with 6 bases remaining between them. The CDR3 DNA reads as TGTGCCAGCAGTTTCAGGCTGAACACCGGGGAGCTGTTTTTT. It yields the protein CASSFRLNTGELFF.

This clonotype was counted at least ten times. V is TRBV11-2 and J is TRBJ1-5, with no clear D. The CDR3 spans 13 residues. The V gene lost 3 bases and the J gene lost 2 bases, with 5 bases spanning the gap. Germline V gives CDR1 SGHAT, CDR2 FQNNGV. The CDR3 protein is CASSLERNQPQHF. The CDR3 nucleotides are TGTGCCAGCAGCTTGGAACGCAATCAGCCCCAGCATTTT.

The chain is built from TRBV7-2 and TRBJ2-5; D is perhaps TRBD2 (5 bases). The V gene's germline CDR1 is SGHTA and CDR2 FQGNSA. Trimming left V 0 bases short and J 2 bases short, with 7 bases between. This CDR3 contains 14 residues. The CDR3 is CASSLASGQETQYF. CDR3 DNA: TGTGCCAGCAGCTTAGCAAGCGGACAAGAGACCCAGTACTTC. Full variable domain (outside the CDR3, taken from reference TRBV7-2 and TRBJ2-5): GAGVSQSPSNKVTEKGKDVELRCDPISGHTALYWYRQSLGQGLEFLIYFQGNSAPDKSGLPSDRFSAERTGGSVSTLTIQRTQQEDSAVYLCASSLASGQETQYFGPGTRLLVL.

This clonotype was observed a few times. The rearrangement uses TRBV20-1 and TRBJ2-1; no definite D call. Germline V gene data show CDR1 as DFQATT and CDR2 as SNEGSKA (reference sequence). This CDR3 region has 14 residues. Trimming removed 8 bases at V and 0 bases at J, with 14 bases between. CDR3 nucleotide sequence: TGCAGTTCGTCGGGCCATAGCTCCTACAATGAGCAGTTCTTC. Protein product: CSSSGHSSYNEQFF.

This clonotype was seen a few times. DNA of the CDR3: TGTGCCAGCGATAGGGGGAGCTCCTACAATGAGCAGTTCTTC. Translated, it gives CASDRGSSYNEQFF. V usage is TRBV6-2 or TRBV6-3 and J usage is TRBJ2-1, with a weak D call TRBD1 (6 bases). The length of the CDR3 is 14 residues. V was cut by 8 bases and J by 0 bases, with 11 bases left in between. Germline lookup yields CDR1 MNHEY and CDR2 SVGEGT.

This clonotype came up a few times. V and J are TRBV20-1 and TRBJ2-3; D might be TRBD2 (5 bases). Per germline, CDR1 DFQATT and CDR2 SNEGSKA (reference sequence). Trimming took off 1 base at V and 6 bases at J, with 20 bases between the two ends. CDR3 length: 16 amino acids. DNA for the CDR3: TGCAGTGCTAGAGCCCAAGATCCCGAGCGGAGTGATACGCAGTATTTT. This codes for CSARAQDPERSDTQYF.

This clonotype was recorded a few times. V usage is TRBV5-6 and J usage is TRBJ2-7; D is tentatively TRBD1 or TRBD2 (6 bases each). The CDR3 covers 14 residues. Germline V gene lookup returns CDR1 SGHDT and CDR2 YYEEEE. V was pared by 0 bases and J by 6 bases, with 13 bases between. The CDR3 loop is CASSLVWGAVEQYF. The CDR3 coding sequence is TGTGCCAGCAGCTTGGTTTGGGGGGCGGTCGAGCAGTACTTC. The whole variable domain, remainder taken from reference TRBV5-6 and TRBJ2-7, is DAGVTQSPTHLIKTRGQQVTLRCSPKSGHDTVSWYQQALGQGPQFIFQYYEEEERQRGNFPDRFSGHQFPNYSSELNVNALLLGDSALYLCASSLVWGAVEQYFGPGTRLTVT.

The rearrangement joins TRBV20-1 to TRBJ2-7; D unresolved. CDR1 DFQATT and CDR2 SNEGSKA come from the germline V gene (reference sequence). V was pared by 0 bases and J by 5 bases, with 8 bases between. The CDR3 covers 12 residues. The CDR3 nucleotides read TGCAGTGCTAGAGATGTACAGAACGAGCAGTACTTC. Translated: CSARDVQNEQYF.